This T cell receptor (beta chain) was sequenced during a study of blood T cell repertoires in COVID-19. Study in general: Samples representing acute and convalescent COVID-19 were sourced from the United States, Italy and Spain. PBMCs, B-cell-depleted T cells, or T cells were the source of the cDNA or gDNA that made up the material.

This clone was detected only once. V was pared by 3 bases and J by 7 bases, with 8 bases of the junction left unmatched. The CDR3 extends over 14 amino acids. From germline, CDR1 is LGHNA and CDR2 YSLEER. In the study's own analysis: Estimated nucleated cell counts came from reference gene primer amplification. The assay was immunoSEQ multiplex PCR, and TCRdb's table has in-frame clones only and misses some. For V, J and clone size, that table is used; D and trimming come from the DNA. The table lists about 140,000 clones, around 73% of them singletons, with 10% to 11% in the top ten. The sequence derives from a man between 60 and 70 years old who had recovered from COVID-19. This chain joins TRBV4-3 and TRBJ1-2; TRBD1 agrees at 7 bases. The specimen was peripheral blood. In DNA, the CDR3 is TGCGCCAGCAGCCAGGGTGACAGGGTAGGTGGCTACACCTTC. Protein sequence: CASSQGDRVGGYTF.